The rows below give T cell receptor beta chains drawn from one sample of a study of blood T cell repertoires in COVID-19. Clones were read by immunoSEQ multiplex PCR, and TCRdb kept only the in-frame ones, dropping some. The sample includes some 300,000 clones, approximately 90% of them seen just once. The sequencing input was PBMCs or T cells enriched from blood (not recorded which). The receptors here all came from a woman between 25 and 40 years old who had been exposed to COVID-19. Each CDR3 is given with its conserved first and last residue. A D gene is named only where the DNA matches it firmly. Clone size appears in some rows only: once, few, many, or a class for an expanded clone.

clone size,V gene,D gene,J gene,CDR3 DNA,CDR3 protein
few,TRBV5-1,-,TRBJ1-4,TGCGCCAGCAGCTTTCGCTCGGCCGGGTCGGCAACTAATGAAAAACTGTTTTTT,CASSFRSAGSATNEKLFF
once,TRBV5-1,TRBD1,TRBJ2-7,TGCGCCAGCAGTATTGAACGGGACAGTTACCACGAGCAGTACTTC,CASSIERDSYHEQYF
once,TRBV5-5,-,TRBJ1-2,TGTGCCAGCAGCTTCCGGACAGCCTTCGGGGTGGATGGCTACACCTTC,CASSFRTAFGVDGYTF
-,TRBV29-1,TRBD1,TRBJ2-2,TGCAGCGTTAACCCCGGGACAGCGAACACCGGGGAGCTGTTTTTT,CSVNPGTANTGELFF
-,TRBV21-1,-,TRBJ2-1,TGTGCCAGCAGCCCCAATACTGGCAATGAGCAGTTCTTC,CASSPNTGNEQFF
-,TRBV9,TRBD1,TRBJ1-2,TGTGCCAGCAGCCCTTGGACAGGGAGAAACTATGGCTACACCTTC,CASSPWTGRNYGYTF
-,TRBV7-9,TRBD1,TRBJ1-2,TGTGCCAGCAGCTTAGTGGCCGGGACAGCTAACTATGGCTACACCTTC,CASSLVAGTANYGYTF
-,TRBV5-5,-,TRBJ2-7,TGTGCCAGCAGCCCTGGGGCAGGAATCTCCTACGAGCAGTACTTC,CASSPGAGISYEQYF
-,TRBV24-1,TRBD1,TRBJ2-5,TGTGCCACCAGTGATTTGGGGACAGGAGGGCAAGAGACCCAGTACTTC,CATSDLGTGGQETQYF
-,TRBV19,TRBD1,TRBJ2-5,TGTGCCAGTTCCGGACAGGGGCGAGAGACCCAGTACTTC,CASSGQGRETQYF
-,TRBV10-3,TRBD1,TRBJ1-2,TGTGCCATCAGTCTCAGGCAGGGACAGGGCTACACCTTC,CAISLRQGQGYTF
-,TRBV6-5,-,TRBJ1-5,TGTGCCAGCAGTAACACTCAGGGAGGGGGTCAGCCCCAGCATTTT,CASSNTQGGGQPQHF
-,TRBV7-9,-,TRBJ2-7,TGTGCCAGCAGCTTAGTAATCCAGGGAAGATACGAGCAGTACTTC,CASSLVIQGRYEQYF
-,TRBV5-1,-,TRBJ1-2,TGCGCCAGCAGCAAGTTAGGGGAGGGCTATGGCTACACCTTC,CASSKLGEGYGYTF
-,TRBV5-1,-,TRBJ1-1,TGCGCCAGCAGCTTGCCCCGCGAAGGGGTGGACACTGAAGCTTTCTTT,CASSLPREGVDTEAFF
-,TRBV3-1/TRBV3-2,-,TRBJ2-7,TGTGCCAGCAGCCAGGACCCCAGGGTCTACGAGCAGTACTTC,CASSQDPRVYEQYF
-,TRBV4-3,TRBD1,TRBJ1-3,TGCGCCAGCAGCCCTTCGGGACAGGTTGGAAACACCATATATTTT,CASSPSGQVGNTIYF
-,TRBV29-1,-,TRBJ2-5,TGCAGCGTTGATCTAATCGTGCCTCAAGAGACCCAGTACTTC,CSVDLIVPQETQYF
-,TRBV2,-,TRBJ1-2,TGTGCCAGCAATCGAATGGGGGGGGTCACTAACTATGGCTACACCTTC,CASNRMGGVTNYGYTF
-,TRBV20-1,-,TRBJ2-5,TGCAGTCCGCTCGTACGGGAGACCCAGTACTTC,CSPLVRETQYF
-,TRBV12-3/TRBV12-4,-,TRBJ1-1,TGTGCCAGCAGACCCGACAGTCAGGCGGAAGCTTTCTTT,CASRPDSQAEAFF
-,TRBV5-1,TRBD2,TRBJ2-3,TGCGCCAGCAGCTTGGCGAGCGGGGGTGCTGGAGATACGCAGTATTTT,CASSLASGGAGDTQYF
-,TRBV2,-,TRBJ1-5,TGTGCCAGCAGTGAGGCAGGGGCATGGGATCAGCCCCAGCATTTT,CASSEAGAWDQPQHF
-,TRBV12-3/TRBV12-4,-,TRBJ1-2,TGTGCCAGCAGTTTCGACAGGGGCTACACCTTC,CASSFDRGYTF
-,TRBV18,TRBD2,TRBJ2-3,TGTGCCAGCTCCCCTGGACTAGGTTCCACAGATACGCAGTATTTT,CASSPGLGSTDTQYF
-,TRBV5-6,TRBD1,TRBJ1-3,TGTGCCAGCAGATGGACAGGCAACTCTGGAAACACCATATATTTT,CASRWTGNSGNTIYF